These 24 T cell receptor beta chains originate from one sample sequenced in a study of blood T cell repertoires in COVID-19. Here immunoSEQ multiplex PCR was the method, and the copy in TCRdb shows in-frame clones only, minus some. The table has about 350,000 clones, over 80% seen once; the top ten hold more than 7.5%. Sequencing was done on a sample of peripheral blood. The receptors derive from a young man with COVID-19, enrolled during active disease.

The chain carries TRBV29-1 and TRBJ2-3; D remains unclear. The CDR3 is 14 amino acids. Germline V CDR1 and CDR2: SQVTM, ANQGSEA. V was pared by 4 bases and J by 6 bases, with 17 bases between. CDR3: CSVGTANNWDTQYF. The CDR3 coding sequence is TGCAGCGTTGGAACCGCGAATAACTGGGATACGCAGTATTTT.

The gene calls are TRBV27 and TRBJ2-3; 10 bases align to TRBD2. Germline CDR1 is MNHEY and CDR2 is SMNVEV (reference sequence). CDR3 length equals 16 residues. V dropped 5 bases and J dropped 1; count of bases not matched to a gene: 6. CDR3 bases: TGTGCCAGCAGTACCCCTAGCGGGAGTGGCACAGATACGCAGTATTTT. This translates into CASSTPSGSGTDTQYF.

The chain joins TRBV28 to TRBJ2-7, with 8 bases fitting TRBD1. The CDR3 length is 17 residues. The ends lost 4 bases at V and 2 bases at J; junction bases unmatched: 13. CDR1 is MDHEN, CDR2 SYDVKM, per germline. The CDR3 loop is CASSSSSGTGFTYEQYF. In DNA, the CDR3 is TGTGCCAGCAGTTCGTCATCCGGGACAGGATTTACCTACGAGCAGTACTTC.

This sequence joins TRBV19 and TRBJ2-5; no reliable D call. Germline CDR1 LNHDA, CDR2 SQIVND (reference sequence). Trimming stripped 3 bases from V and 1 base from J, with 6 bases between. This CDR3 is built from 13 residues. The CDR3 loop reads CASSIWLQETQYF. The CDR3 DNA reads TGTGCCAGTAGTATTTGGCTCCAAGAGACCCAGTACTTC. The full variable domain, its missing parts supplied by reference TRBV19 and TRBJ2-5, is DGGITQSPKYLFRKEGQNVTLSCEQNLNHDAMYWYRQDPGQGLRLIYYSQIVNDFQKGDIAEGYSVSREKKESFPLTVTSAQKNPTAFYLCASSIWLQETQYFGPGTRLLVL.

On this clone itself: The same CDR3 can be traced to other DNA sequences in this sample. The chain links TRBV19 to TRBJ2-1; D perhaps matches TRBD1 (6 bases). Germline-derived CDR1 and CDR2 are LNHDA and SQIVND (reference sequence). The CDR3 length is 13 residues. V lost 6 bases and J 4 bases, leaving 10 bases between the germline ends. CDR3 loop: CASSSQGYNEQFF. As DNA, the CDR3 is TGTGCCAGTAGCAGCCAGGGGTACAATGAGCAGTTCTTC.

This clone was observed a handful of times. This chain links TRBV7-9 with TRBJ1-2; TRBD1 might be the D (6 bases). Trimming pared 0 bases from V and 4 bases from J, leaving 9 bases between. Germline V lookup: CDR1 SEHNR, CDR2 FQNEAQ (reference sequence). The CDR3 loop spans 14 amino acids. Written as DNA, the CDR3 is TGTGCCAGCAGCTTAGCATCAGGGGCCTATGGCTACACCTTC. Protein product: CASSLASGAYGYTF.

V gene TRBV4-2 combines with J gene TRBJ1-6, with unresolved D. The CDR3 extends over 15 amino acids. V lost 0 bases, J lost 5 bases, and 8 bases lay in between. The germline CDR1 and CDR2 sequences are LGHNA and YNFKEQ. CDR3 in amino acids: CASSQDGGNNSPLHF. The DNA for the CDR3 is TGTGCCAGCAGCCAAGACGGAGGGAATAATTCACCCCTCCACTTT.

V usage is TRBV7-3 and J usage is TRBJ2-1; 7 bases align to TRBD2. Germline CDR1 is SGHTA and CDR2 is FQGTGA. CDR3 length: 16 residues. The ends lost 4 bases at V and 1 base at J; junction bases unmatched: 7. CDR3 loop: CASSSRDGGSYNEQFF. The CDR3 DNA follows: TGTGCCAGCAGCTCCCGGGACGGGGGGTCCTACAATGAGCAGTTCTTC. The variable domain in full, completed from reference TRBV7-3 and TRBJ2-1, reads GAGVSQTPSNKVTEKGKYVELRCDPISGHTALYWYRQSLGQGPEFLIYFQGTGAADDSGLPNDRFFAVRPEGSVSTLKIQRTERGDSAVYLCASSSRDGGSYNEQFFGPGTRLTVL.

CDR3 nucleotides: TGTGCCAGCAGCCCCGGGGGACCGGCAGCTAACTATGGCTACACCTTC. Protein sequence: CASSPGGPAANYGYTF. The V gene is TRBV7-9, the J gene TRBJ1-2; a weak D match, TRBD1 (5 bases). The germline CDR1 and CDR2 sequences are SEHNR and FQNEAQ (reference sequence). V shed 5 bases and J shed 0 bases, with 16 bases lying between them. The CDR3 runs 16 residues.

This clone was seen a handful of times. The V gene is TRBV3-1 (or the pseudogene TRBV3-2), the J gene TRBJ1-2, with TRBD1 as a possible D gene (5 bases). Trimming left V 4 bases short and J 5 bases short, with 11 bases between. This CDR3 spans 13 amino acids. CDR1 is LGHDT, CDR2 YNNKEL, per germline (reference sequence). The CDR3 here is CASSPIRQYGYTF. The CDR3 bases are TGTGCCAGCAGCCCGATTAGACAGTATGGCTACACCTTC.

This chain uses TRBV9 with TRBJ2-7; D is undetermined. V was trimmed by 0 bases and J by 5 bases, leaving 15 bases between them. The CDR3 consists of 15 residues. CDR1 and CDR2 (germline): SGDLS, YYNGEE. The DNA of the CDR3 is TGTGCCAGCAGCGTAGAAGGCAAGGTAGCCGACGAGCAGTACTTC. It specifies CASSVEGKVADEQYF.

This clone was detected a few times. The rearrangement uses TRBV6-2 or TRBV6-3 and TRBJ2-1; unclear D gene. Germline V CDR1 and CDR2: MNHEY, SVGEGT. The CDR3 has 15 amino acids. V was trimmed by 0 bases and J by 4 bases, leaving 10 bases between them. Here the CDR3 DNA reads TGTGCCAGCAGTTACTCACTAACGGCATACAATGAGCAGTTCTTC. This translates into CASSYSLTAYNEQFF.

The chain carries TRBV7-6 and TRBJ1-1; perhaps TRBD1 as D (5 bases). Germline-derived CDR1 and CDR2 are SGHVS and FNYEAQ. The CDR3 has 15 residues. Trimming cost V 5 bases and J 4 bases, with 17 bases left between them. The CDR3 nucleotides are TGTGCCAGCAGCCACCGGCGGGGGGAGAGCACTGAAGCTTTCTTT. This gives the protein CASSHRRGESTEAFF.

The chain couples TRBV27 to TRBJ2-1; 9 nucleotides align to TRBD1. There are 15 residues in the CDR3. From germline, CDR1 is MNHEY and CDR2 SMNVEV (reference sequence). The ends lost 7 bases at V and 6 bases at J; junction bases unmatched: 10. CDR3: CASNPQGARGNEQFF. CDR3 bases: TGTGCCAGCAACCCACAGGGGGCGAGGGGCAATGAGCAGTTCTTC.

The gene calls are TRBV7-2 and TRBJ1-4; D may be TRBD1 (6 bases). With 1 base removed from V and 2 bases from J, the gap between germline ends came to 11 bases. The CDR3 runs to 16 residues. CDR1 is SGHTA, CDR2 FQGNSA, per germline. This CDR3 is CASSLVGGQTNEKLFF. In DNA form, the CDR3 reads TGTGCCAGCAGCTTAGTAGGCGGACAGACTAATGAAAAACTGTTTTTT.

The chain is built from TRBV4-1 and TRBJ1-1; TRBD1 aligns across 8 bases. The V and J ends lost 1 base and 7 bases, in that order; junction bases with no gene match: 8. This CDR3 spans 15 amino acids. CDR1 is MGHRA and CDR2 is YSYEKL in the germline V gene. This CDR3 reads CASSQVLPGGGEAFF. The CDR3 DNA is TGCGCCAGCAGCCAAGTTTTACCAGGGGGCGGTGAAGCTTTCTTT.

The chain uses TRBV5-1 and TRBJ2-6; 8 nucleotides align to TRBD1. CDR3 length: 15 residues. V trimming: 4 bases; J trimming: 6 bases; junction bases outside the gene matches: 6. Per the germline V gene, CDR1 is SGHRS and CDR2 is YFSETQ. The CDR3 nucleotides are TGCGCCAGCAGCCCAGACAGGGGATCGGCCAACGTCCTGACTTTC. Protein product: CASSPDRGSANVLTF.

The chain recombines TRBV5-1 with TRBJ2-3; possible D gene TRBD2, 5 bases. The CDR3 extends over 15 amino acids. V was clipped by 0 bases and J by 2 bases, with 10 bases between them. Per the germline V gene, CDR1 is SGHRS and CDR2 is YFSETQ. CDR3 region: CASSLGSVFTDTQYF. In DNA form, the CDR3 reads TGCGCCAGCAGCTTGGGTAGCGTCTTCACAGATACGCAGTATTTT.

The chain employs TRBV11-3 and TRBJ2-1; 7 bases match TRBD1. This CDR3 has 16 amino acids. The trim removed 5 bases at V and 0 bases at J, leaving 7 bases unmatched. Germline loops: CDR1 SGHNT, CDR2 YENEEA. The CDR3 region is CASSVSTGSSYNEQFF. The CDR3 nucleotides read TGTGCCAGCAGCGTCTCGACAGGGAGCTCCTACAATGAGCAGTTCTTC. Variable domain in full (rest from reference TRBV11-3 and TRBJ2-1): EAGVVQSPRYKIIEKKQPVAFWCNPISGHNTLYWYLQNLGQGPELLIRYENEEAVDDSQLPKDRFSAERLKGVDSTLKIQPAELGDSAVYLCASSVSTGSSYNEQFFGPGTRLTVL.

The DNA for the CDR3 is TGTGCCAGCAGTTCGGGACAGGGAATGAACACTGAAGCTTTCTTT. Translation gives CASSSGQGMNTEAFF. The V and J genes are TRBV6-6 and TRBJ1-1; 9 bases align to TRBD1. This CDR3 region has 15 residues. Losses at the gene ends were 4 bases for V and 0 bases for J; bases not matched to a gene: 3. Looked up from germline, CDR1 is MNHNY and CDR2 is SVGAGI (reference sequence).

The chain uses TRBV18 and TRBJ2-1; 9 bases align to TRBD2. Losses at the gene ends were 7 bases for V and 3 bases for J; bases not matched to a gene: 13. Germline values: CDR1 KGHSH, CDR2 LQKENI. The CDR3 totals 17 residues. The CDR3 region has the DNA TGTGCCAGCTTGAGCTTAGCGGGAGAAGGGTTCTACAATGAGCAGTTCTTC. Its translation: CASLSLAGEGFYNEQFF.

This chain's CDR3 is CASSPSGGGAEQYF. The CDR3 region has the DNA TGTGCCAGCAGCCCATCGGGCGGCGGGGCCGAGCAGTACTTC. The genes are TRBV3-1 (or the pseudogene TRBV3-2) and TRBJ2-7; maybe TRBD2 (6 bases). The CDR3 is 14 amino acids. V gave up 4 bases and J gave up 6 bases, with 16 bases separating them. Germline V lookup: CDR1 LGHDT, CDR2 YNNKEL (reference sequence).

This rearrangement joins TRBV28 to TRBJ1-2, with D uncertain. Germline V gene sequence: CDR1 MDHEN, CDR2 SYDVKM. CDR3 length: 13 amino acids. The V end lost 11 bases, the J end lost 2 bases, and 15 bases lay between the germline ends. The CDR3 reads CAATGQENYGYTF. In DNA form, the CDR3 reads TGTGCCGCCACCGGCCAGGAAAACTATGGCTACACCTTC.

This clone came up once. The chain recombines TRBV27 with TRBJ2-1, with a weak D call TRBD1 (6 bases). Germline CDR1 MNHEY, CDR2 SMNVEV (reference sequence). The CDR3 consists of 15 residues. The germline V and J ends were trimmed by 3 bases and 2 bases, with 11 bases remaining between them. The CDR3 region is CASSLLTGPYNEQFF. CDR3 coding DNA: TGTGCCAGCAGTTTGTTGACAGGTCCCTACAATGAGCAGTTCTTC.